This T cell receptor (beta chain) originates from a study of T cells expressing NK-cell markers. Looking at the study overall: Investigators obtained TCR beta repertoires from sorted CD3+CD56+NKG2C+, CD3+CD56+NKG2C- and CD3+CD56-NKG2C+ T cells.

The CDR3 loop spans 15 amino acids. The germline V gene encodes CDR1 SGHTA and CDR2 FQGNSA. TCRdb reanalyzed the 5' RACE reads and collapses them to one entry per CDR3 protein, without DNA. Its listing shows 140,000 or so distinct CDR3 sequences. The sequencing input was blood T cells: a sorted CD56 or NKG2C T cell subset, CD4+ or CD8+ T cells, or bulk PBMC T cells (not recorded which). V is TRBV7-2 and J is TRBJ2-1; absent DNA, TCRdb's TRBD1 call cannot be checked. The TCR sequence derives from a young man in good health. The CDR3 protein is CASSHYDRGRNEQFF.